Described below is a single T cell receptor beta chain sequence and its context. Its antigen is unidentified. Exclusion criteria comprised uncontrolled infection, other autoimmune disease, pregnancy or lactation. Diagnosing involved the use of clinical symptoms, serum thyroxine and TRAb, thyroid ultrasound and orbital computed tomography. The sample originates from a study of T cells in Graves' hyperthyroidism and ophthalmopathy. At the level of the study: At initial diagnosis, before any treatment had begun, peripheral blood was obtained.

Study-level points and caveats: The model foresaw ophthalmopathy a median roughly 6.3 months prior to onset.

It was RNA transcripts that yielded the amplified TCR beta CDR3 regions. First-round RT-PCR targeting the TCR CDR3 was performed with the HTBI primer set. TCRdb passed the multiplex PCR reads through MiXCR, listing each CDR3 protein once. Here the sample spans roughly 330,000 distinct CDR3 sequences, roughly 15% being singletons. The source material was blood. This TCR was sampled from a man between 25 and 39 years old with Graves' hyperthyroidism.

The CDR3 protein is CATSDGWEQYF. Here the CDR3 DNA reads TGTGCCACCAGTGATGGCTGGGAGCAGTACTTC. The rearrangement uses TRBV24-1 and TRBJ2-7, with D hard to call. Germline V lookup: CDR1 KGHDR, CDR2 SFDVKD. The V and J ends lost 3 bases and 7 bases respectively, with 6 bases between them. The CDR3 covers 11 residues.